This T cell receptor (beta chain) was recorded in a study of T cell changes during pregnancy in multiple sclerosis. CDR3 length: 15 amino acids. Germline CDR1 reads SEHNR; CDR2 reads FQNEAQ (reference sequence). With 1 base removed from V and 2 bases from J, the gap between germline ends came to 11 bases. Produced via immunoSEQ multiplex PCR; TCRdb's table is partial and in-frame only. In the table there are over 45,000 clones, about 93% of which are singletons. The source was CD8+ T cells from peripheral blood mononuclear cells, collected in the third trimester of pregnancy. The V call is TRBV7-9, the J call TRBJ2-5; D not certain. This receptor was obtained from a female donor with multiple sclerosis, enrolled in a pregnancy study. The CDR3 loop reads CASSLGSSGQETQYF. CDR3 nucleotide sequence: TGTGCCAGCAGCTTAGGAAGTTCGGGTCAAGAGACCCAGTACTTC. The full variable domain, completed using reference TRBV7-9 and TRBJ2-5, is DTGVSQNPRHKITKRGQNVTFRCDPISEHNRLYWYRQTLGQGPEFLTYFQNEAQLEKSRLLSDRFSAERPKGSFSTLEIQRTEQGDSAMYLCASSLGSSGQETQYFGPGTRLLVL.